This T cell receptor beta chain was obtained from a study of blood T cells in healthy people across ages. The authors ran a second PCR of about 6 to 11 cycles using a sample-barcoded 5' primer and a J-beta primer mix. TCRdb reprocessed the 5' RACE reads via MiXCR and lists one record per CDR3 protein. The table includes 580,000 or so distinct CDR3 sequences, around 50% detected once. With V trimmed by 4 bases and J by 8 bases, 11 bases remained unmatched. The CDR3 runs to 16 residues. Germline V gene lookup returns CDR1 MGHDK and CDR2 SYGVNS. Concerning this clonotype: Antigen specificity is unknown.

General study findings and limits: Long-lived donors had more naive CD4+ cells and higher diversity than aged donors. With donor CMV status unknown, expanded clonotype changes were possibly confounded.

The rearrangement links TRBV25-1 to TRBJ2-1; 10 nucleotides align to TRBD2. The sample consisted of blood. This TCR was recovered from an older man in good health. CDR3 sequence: CASSGTSGPFWDEQFF. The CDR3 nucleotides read TGTGCCAGCAGTGGGACTAGCGGCCCCTTTTGGGATGAGCAGTTCTTC.